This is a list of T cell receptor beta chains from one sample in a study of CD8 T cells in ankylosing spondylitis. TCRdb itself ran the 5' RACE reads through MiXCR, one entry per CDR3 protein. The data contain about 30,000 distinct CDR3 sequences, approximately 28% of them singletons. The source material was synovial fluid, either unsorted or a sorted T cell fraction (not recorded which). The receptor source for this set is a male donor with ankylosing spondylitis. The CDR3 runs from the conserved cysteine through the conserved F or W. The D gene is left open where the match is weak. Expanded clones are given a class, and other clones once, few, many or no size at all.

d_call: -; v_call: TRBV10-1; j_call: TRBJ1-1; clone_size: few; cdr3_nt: TGCGCCAGCAGTACCGGGACACAGAGGAAAGCTTTCTTT; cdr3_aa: CASSTGTQRKAFF
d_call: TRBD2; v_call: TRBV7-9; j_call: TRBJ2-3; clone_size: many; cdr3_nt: TGTGCCAGCAGCTTCCGGACTAGTGGGTCGGATACGCAGTATTTT; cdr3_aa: CASSFRTSGSDTQYF
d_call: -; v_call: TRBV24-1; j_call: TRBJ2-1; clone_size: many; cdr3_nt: TGTGCCACCAGTGATTTTAACGCCAACGGTTACAATGAGCAGTTCTTC; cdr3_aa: CATSDFNANGYNEQFF
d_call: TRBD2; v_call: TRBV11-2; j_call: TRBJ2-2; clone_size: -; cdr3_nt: TGTGCCGGCAGCTCGGGACTAGCGGGAGAGTACGGGGAGCTGTTTTTT; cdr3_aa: CAGSSGLAGEYGELFF
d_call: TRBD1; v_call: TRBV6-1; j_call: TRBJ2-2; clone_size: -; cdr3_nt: TGTGCCAGCAGTGGACTACAGGGGGTGGCCGGGGAGCTGTTTTTT; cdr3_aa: CASSGLQGVAGELFF
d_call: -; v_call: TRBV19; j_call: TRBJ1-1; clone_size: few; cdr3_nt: TGTGCCAGTAGTATAGAGGGGTCGGCTGAAGCTTTCTTT; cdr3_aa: CASSIEGSAEAFF
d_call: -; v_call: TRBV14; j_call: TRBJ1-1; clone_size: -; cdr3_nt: TGTGCCAGCAGCCAAGAGGTCCGGGGGACTGAAGCTTTCTTT; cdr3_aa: CASSQEVRGTEAFF
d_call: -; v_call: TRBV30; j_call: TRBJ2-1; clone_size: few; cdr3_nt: TGTGCCTGGAACCGGACACCTTACAATGAGCAGTTCTTC; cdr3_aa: CAWNRTPYNEQFF
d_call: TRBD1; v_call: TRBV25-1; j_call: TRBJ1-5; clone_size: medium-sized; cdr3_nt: TGTGCCAGCAGTGGGGACAGGGGAGATCAGCCCCAGCATTTT; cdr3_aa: CASSGDRGDQPQHF
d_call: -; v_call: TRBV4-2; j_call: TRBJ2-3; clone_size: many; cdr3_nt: TGTGCCAGCAGCCAAGAGCTCGTTGATACGCAGTATTTT; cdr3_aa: CASSQELVDTQYF
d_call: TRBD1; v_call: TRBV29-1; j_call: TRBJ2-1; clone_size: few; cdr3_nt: TGCAGCGTTGGAAGGACAGGGGGTAGTAATGAGCAGTTCTTC; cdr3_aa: CSVGRTGGSNEQFF
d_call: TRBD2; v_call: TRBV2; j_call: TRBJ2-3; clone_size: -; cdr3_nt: TGTGCCAGCAGTGGGGCTAGCGGCTGGGATACGCAGTATTTT; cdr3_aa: CASSGASGWDTQYF
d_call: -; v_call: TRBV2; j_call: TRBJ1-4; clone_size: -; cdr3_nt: TGTGCCAGCAGTGAAGACAGATCAACTAATGAAAAACTGTTTTTT; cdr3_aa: CASSEDRSTNEKLFF
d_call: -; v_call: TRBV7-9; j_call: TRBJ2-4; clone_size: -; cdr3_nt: TGTGCCAGCAGCTTAACCCTGGGGCAAGAAAACATTCAGTACTTC; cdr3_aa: CASSLTLGQENIQYF
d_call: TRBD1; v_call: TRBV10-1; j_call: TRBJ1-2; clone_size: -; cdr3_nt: TGCGCCAGCAGTGGAACAGGGGTTTTTGGCTACACCTTC; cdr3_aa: CASSGTGVFGYTF
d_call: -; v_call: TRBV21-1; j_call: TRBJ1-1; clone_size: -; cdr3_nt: TGTGCCAGCACCCTGACTGAAGCTTTCTTT; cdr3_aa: CASTLTEAFF